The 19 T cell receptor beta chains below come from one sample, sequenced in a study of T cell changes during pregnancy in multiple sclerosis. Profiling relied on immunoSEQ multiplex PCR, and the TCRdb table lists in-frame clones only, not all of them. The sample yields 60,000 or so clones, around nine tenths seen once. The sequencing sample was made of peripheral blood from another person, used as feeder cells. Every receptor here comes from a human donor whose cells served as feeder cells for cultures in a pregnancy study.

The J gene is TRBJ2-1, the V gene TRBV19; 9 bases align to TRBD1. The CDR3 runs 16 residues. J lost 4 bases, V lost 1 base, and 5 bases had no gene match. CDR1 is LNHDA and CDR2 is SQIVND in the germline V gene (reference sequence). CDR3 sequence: CASSIGTGDLYNEQFF. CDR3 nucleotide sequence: TGTGCCAGTAGTATAGGGACAGGGGATCTTTACAATGAGCAGTTCTTC.

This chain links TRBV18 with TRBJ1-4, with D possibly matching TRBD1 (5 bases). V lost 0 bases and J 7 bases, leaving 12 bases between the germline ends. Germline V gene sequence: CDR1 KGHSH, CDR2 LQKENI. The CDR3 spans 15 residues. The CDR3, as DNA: TGTGCCAGCTCACCACCCCTCGGGGGAGGTGAAAAACTGTTTTTT. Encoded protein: CASSPPLGGGEKLFF.

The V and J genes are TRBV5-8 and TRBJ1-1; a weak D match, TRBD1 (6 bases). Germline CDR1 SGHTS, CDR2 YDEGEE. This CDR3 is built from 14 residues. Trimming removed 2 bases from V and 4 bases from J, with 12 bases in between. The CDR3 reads CASSFRQGSTEAFF. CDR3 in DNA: TGTGCCAGCAGCTTTCGGCAGGGGTCCACTGAAGCTTTCTTT. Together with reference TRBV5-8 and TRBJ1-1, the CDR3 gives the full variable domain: EAGVTQSPTHLIKTRGQQATLRCSPISGHTSVYWYQQALGLGLQFLLWYDEGEERNRGNFPPRFSGRQFPNYSSELNVNALELEDSALYLCASSFRQGSTEAFFGQGTRLTVV.

The DNA for the CDR3 is TGTGCCAGCAGTGACCTTAGCGGGGGCCCCACAGATACGCAGTATTTT. Its translation: CASSDLSGGPTDTQYF. This chain links TRBV6-4 with TRBJ2-3; TRBD2 aligns across 9 bases. Germline V CDR1 and CDR2: MRHNA, SNTAGT. This CDR3 is built from 16 residues. The V and J ends lost 2 bases and 2 bases, in that order; junction bases with no gene match: 5.

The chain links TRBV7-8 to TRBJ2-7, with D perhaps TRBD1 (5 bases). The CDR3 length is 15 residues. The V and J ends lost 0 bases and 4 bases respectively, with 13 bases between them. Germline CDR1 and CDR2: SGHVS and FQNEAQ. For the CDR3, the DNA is TGTGCCAGCAGCTTAGCGCAGGGAAAGGCGTACGAGCAGTACTTC. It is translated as CASSLAQGKAYEQYF.

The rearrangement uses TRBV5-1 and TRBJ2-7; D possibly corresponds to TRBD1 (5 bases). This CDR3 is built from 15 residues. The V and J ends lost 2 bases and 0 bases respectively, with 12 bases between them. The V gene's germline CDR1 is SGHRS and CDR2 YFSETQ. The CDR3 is CASSFVSDSSYEQYF. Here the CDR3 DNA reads TGCGCCAGCAGCTTCGTGAGCGACAGCTCCTACGAGCAGTACTTC.

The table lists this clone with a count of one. CDR3 nucleotides: TGTGCCAGCAGCCCAGACGGAAATCAGCCCCAGCATTTT. Translating gives CASSPDGNQPQHF. J is TRBJ1-5 and V is TRBV11-2; D is uncertain. The CDR3 runs 13 residues. V lost 5 bases, J lost 4 bases, and 9 bases lay in between. Germline V gene lookup returns CDR1 SGHAT and CDR2 FQNNGV.

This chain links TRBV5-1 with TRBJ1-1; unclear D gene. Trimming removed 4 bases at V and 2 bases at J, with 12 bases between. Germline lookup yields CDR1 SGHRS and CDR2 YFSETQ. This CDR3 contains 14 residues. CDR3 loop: CASSPLAANTEAFF. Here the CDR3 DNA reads TGCGCCAGCAGCCCCCTGGCTGCTAACACTGAAGCTTTCTTT.

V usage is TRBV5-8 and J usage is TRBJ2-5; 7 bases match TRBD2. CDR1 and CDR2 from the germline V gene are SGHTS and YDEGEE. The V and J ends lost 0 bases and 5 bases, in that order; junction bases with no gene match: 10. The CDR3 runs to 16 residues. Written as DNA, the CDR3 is TGTGCCAGCAGCTTGGGAACTAGCGCCACCCGGGAGACCCAGTACTTC. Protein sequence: CASSLGTSATRETQYF.

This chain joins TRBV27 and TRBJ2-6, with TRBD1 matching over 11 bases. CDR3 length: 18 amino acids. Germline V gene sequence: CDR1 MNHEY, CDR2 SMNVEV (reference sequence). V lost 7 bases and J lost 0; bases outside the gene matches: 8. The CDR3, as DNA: TGTGCCAGCAACGAAGGGACAGGGGGAAGCTCTGGGGCCAACGTCCTGACTTTC. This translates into CASNEGTGGSSGANVLTF.

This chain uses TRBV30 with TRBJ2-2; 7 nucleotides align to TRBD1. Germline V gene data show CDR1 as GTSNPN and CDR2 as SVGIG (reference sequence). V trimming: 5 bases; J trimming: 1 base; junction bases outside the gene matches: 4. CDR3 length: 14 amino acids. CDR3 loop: CAWLGQLNTGELFF. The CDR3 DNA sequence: TGTGCCTGGTTGGGACAGTTGAACACCGGGGAGCTGTTTTTT.

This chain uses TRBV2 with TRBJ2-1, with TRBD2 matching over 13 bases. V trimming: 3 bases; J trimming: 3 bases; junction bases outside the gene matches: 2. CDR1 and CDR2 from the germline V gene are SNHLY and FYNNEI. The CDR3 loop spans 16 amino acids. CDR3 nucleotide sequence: TGTGCCAGCAGTGAGACTAGCGGGGGGATCTACAATGAGCAGTTCTTC. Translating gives CASSETSGGIYNEQFF.

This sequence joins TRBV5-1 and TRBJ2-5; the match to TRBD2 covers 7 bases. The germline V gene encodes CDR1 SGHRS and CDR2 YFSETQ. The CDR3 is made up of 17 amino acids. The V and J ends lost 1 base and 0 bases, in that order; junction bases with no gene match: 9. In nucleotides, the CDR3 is TGCGCCAGCAGCTTGACCGCGGGGGAAGGGGACCAAGAGACCCAGTACTTC. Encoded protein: CASSLTAGEGDQETQYF.

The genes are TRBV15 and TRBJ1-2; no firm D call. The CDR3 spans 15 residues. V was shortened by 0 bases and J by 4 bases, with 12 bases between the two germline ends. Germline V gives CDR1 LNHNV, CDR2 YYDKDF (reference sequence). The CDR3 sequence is CATSRDPGPLYGYTF. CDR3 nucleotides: TGTGCCACCAGCAGAGATCCCGGGCCTCTCTATGGCTACACCTTC.

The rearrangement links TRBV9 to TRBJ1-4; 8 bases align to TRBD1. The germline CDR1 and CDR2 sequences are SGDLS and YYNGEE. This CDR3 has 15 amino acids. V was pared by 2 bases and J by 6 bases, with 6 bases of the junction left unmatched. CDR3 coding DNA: TGTGCCAGCAGCGTGGCGGACAGGGATTATGAAAAACTGTTTTTT. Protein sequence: CASSVADRDYEKLFF.

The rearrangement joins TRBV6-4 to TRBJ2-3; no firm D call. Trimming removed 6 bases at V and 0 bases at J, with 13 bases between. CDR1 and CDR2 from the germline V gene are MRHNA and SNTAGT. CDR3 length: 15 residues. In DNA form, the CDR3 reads TGTGCCAGCAGGAGACAACATTCGAGCACAGATACGCAGTATTTT. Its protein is CASRRQHSSTDTQYF.

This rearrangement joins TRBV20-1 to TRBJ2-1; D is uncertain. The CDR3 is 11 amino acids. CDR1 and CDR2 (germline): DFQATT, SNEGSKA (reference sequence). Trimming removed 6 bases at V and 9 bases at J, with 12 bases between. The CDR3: CSADSRSEQFF. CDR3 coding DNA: TGCAGTGCGGATTCTAGAAGTGAGCAGTTCTTC.

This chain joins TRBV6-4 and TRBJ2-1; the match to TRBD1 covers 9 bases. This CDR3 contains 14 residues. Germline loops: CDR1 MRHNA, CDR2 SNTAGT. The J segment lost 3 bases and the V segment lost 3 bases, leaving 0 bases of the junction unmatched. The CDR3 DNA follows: TGTGCCAGCAGTGAGACAGGGGGCTACAATGAGCAGTTCTTC. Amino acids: CASSETGGYNEQFF.

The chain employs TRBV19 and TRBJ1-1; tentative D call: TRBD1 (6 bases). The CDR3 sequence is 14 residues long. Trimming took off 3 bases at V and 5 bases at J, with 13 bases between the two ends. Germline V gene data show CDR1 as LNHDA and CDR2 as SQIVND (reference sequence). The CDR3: CASSIDRRKTEAFF. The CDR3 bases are TGTGCCAGTAGTATTGACAGGAGGAAGACTGAAGCTTTCTTT.